The TCR beta chain under discussion was sequenced for a study of PD-1 blockade in mismatch repair-deficient tumors. Background on the study: All were previously treated, progressing patients with about twelve mismatch repair-deficient cancer types. Study-level points and caveats: Rapid post-treatment expansion, then contraction, generally preceding radiologic response, marked tumor-resident clones.

All patients were mismatch repair deficient, assessed by either PCR or immunohistochemistry. The TCR-sequenced patients were a few responders to pembrolizumab. Generated by immunoSEQ multiplex PCR, the TCRdb table keeps only in-frame clones and is missing some. The table shows under 75,000 clones, with approximately 90% occurring only once. In regard to this clone: What it binds is not known.

The CDR3 is 13 amino acids. The V end lost 5 bases, the J end lost 7 bases, and 18 bases lay between the germline ends. Germline V gene sequence: CDR1 SQVTM, CDR2 ANQGSEA. The sample here was peripheral blood, taken 52 weeks after starting pembrolizumab. The clonotype comes from an adult with mismatch repair-deficient cancer. The chain combines TRBV29-1 with TRBJ2-7; D uncertain. Here the CDR3 DNA reads TGCAGCGTTCGTTGGCAAGACCGGCGGGAGCAGTACTTC. It specifies CSVRWQDRREQYF.